This T cell receptor (beta chain) was found in a study of graft-versus-host responses after intestinal transplantation. This table comes from immunoSEQ multiplex PCR, and its TCRdb copy is limited to in-frame clones, with some not included. Altogether around 19,000 clones are present, 38% being singletons, with the ten largest covering about 1%. This clone was observed a handful of times. This receptor was identified in a human patient who received an intestinal transplant. This sample comprised alloreactive CD4+ T cells from a mixed lymphocyte reaction culture, obtained before intestinal transplant. As for subset: CFSE-low proliferating T cells sorted from approximately six-day pre-transplant mixed lymphocyte reaction (GvH or HvG direction).

The CDR3, as DNA: TGTGCCAGCAGTTCAGGGGGAGAGACAGATACGCAGTATTTT. Protein: CASSSGGETDTQYF. The rearrangement links TRBV6-5 to TRBJ2-3; 7 bases are shared with TRBD1. Germline assignment: CDR1 MNHEY and CDR2 SVGAGI. J gave up 3 bases and V 4 bases, and 4 bases lay outside the gene matches. The CDR3 loop spans 14 amino acids.